These 2 T cell receptor beta chains were all obtained from the same sample, sequenced in a study of control samples from healthy donors and cancer patients. Assay used: immunoSEQ multiplex PCR; TCRdb lists only in-frame clones, some missing. Found here are some 74,000 clones, roughly 88% of them singletons; the top ten hold 5% to 7%. Material: blood. Receptors were obtained from a woman aged 45-59 years in good health.

Only a few counts were recorded for this clone. The chain joins TRBV5-6 to TRBJ1-6, with no clear D. Germline V gene sequence: CDR1 SGHDT, CDR2 YYEEEE. CDR3 size: 16 residues. Trimming removed 0 bases at V and 0 bases at J, with 7 bases between. The CDR3 region is CASSLAGSSYNSPLHF. DNA for the CDR3: TGTGCCAGCAGCTTGGCTGGGAGCTCCTATAATTCACCCCTCCACTTT.

The V and J genes are TRBV18 and TRBJ2-2, with TRBD1 matching 10 bases. The V and J ends lost 2 bases and 5 bases, in that order; junction bases with no gene match: 5. Germline V gives CDR1 KGHSH, CDR2 LQKENI. This CDR3 contains 16 residues. The CDR3 sequence: CASSPSRTGGTGELFF. The CDR3 DNA reads as TGTGCCAGCTCACCATCGCGGACAGGGGGGACCGGGGAGCTGTTTTTT.